This T cell receptor beta chain was sequenced for a study of blood T cell repertoires in COVID-19. V shed 5 bases, J shed 4 bases, and the junction held 4 bases outside the gene matches. From germline, CDR1 is MNHEY and CDR2 SVGEGT. The CDR3 is 14 amino acids. Methods used by the authors: From reference gene primer amplification, estimates of nucleated cell counts were derived. Clones were read by immunoSEQ multiplex PCR, and TCRdb kept only the in-frame ones, dropping some. From that table come the V and J calls and clone size; the DNA was used to work out D and trimming. Altogether 170,000 or so clones are present, more than 85% being singletons, with the ten largest covering 2.5% to 3%.

This TCR derives from a middle-aged man with active or convalescent COVID-19. The rearrangement links TRBV6-2 or TRBV6-3 to TRBJ1-5; 8 bases fit TRBD1. Sequencing was done on a sample of peripheral blood. The CDR3 region has the DNA TGTGCCAGCAGTAGGGACAGGAGTAATCAGCCCCAGCATTTT. Its protein is CASSRDRSNQPQHF.